This T cell receptor (beta chain) came from a study of response to subunit inactivated influenza vaccine. Study outcomes and limitations: Authors suggested few new T cells are recruited by each seasonal influenza vaccination.

Points on this clonotype: The antigen remains undetermined.

Germline CDR1 and CDR2: MNHEY and SMNVEV (reference sequence). CDR3 length equals 15 residues. Trimming at V came to 5 bases and at J to 0 bases, leaving 3 bases not matched to a gene. Each CDR3 protein gets one entry after TCRdb re-called the RT-PCR reads with MiXCR. Among 430,000 or so distinct CDR3 sequences listed, about 10% were seen once. Sequencing was performed on PBMCs from blood, taken about 6 weeks after vaccination. This clonotype originated in a man aged 50-60 years who received an inactivated influenza vaccine. The chain joins TRBV27 to TRBJ2-3, with 9 bases that match TRBD1. CDR3 nucleotides: TGTGCCAGCAGTGGGACAGGGTTTAGCACAGATACGCAGTATTTT. Residues: CASSGTGFSTDTQYF.